This T cell receptor (beta chain) was documented in a study of shared clonotypes between healthy human individuals. In replicate PCRs of unsorted PBMC, 250 to 300 ng DNA, 25,000 to 35,000 T cell genomes, was used. As handled by the study authors: ImmunoSEQ junction-only sequences lacked quality scores, so their filtering differed. Assay: immunoSEQ multiplex PCR; the TCRdb copy retains only in-frame clones and omits some. That table is the source of V, J and clone size, and D and trimming were worked out from the DNA. The sample lists 450,000 to 650,000 clones, around 81% occurring once. Germline assignment: CDR1 MGHRA and CDR2 YSYEKL. CDR3 length: 17 residues. V lost 3 bases and J lost 1, with 15 bases in between.

The sample was PBMCs. The V gene is TRBV4-1, the J gene TRBJ2-2, with TRBD1 as a possible D gene (6 bases). This TCR was sampled from a woman aged 40 to 50 in good health. Some clones in this sample may be carry-over from other donors' samples. The DNA for the CDR3 is TGCGCCAGCAGCCAGCGGCCCCTGGGACAGAACACCGGGGAGCTGTTTTTT. This sequence encodes CASSQRPLGQNTGELFF.